A selection of T cell receptor beta chains follows, all from one sample in a study of Graves' ophthalmopathy and Graves' hyperthyroidism. MiXCR, run by TCRdb on the multiplex PCR reads, gives a single entry per CDR3 protein. Found here are around 340,000 distinct CDR3 sequences, 15% to 20% of them singletons; the top ten hold approximately 13%. Source material: peripheral blood. These receptors came from an adult man with Graves' ophthalmopathy. CDR3s include the opening cysteine and the closing phenylalanine or tryptophan. D genes are given only for firm matches. Only part of the rows carry a size: once, few, many, or a class if the clone is expanded.

TRBJ1-5 | - | TRBV20-1 | many | TGCAGTGCTAGAGAAGTAGGCAGCAATCAGCCCCAGCATTTT | CSAREVGSNQPQHF
TRBJ1-1 | - | TRBV2 | many | TGTGCCAGCAGTGATCAATCACAGAACACTGAAGCTTTCTTT | CASSDQSQNTEAFF
TRBJ1-1 | - | TRBV3-1 | many | TGTGCCAGCACCCTCGGGGACACTGAAGCTTTCTTT | CASTLGDTEAFF
TRBJ1-2 | - | TRBV7-9 | - | TGTGCCAGCAGCATGAACTACACCTTC | CASSMNYTF
TRBJ2-6 | TRBD1 | TRBV6-4 | - | TGTGCCAGCAGTGACCCGGGACAGATATCCTCTGGGGCCAACGTCCTGACTTTC | CASSDPGQISSGANVLTF
TRBJ2-3 | TRBD1 | TRBV29-1 | many | TGCAGCGTTGAATCAGGGGGCAGGGATACGCAGTATTTT | CSVESGGRDTQYF
TRBJ2-2 | - | TRBV5-8 | many | TGTGCCAGCCCGGGGACTTTATCCGGGGAGCTGTTTTTT | CASPGTLSGELFF
TRBJ1-1 | - | TRBV20-1 | many | TGCAGTGCTAGAGATGTATGGCTGGGCACTCAGAACACTGAAGCTTTCTTT | CSARDVWLGTQNTEAFF
TRBJ1-1 | - | TRBV12-3/TRBV12-4 | - | TGTGCCAGCAGCTACGGAGATTGGGACCATCGCACTGAAGCTTTCTTT | CASSYGDWDHRTEAFF
TRBJ2-7 | TRBD1 | TRBV4-2 | many | TGTGCCAGCAGCAAGATAAAACAGGGGGCGCAGACCTACGAGCAGTACTTC | CASSKIKQGAQTYEQYF
TRBJ2-5 | TRBD2 | TRBV12-3/TRBV12-4 | many | TGTGCCAGCAGTTCCTCTAGCGGGGGGGCCCGAATTCGGGAGACCCAGTACTTC | CASSSSSGGARIRETQYF
TRBJ1-5 | TRBD1 | TRBV30 | many | TGTGCCTGGGAGACAGGGGAGGGTCAGCCCCAGCATTTT | CAWETGEGQPQHF
TRBJ2-7 | TRBD1 | TRBV6-5 | - | TGTGCCAGCAGTTACACAACCGGGACAGGGTTTGTTGAGCAGTACTTC | CASSYTTGTGFVEQYF
TRBJ1-1 | - | TRBV28 | many | TGTGCCAGCAGCTGGGGGAACACTGAAGCTTTCTTT | CASSWGNTEAFF
TRBJ2-7 | TRBD1 | TRBV29-1 | many | TGCAGCGTTGAAACCTACAGGGGGTACGAGCAGTACTTC | CSVETYRGYEQYF